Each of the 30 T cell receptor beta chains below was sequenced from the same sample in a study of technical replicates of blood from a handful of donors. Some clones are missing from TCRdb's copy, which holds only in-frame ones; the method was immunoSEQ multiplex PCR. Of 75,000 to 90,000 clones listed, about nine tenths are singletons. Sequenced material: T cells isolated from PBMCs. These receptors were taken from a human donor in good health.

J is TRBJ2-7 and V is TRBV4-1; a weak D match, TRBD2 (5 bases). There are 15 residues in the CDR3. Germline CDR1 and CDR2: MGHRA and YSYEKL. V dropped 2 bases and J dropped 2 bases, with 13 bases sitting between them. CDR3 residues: CASSQTPDLAYEQYF. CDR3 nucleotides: TGCGCCAGCAGCCAAACTCCGGACTTAGCCTACGAGCAGTACTTC.

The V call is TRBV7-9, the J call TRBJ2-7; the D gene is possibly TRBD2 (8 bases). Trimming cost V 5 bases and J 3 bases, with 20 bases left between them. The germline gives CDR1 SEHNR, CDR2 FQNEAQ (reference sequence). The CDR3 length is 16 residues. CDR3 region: CASSSSGTDSFYEQYF. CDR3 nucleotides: TGTGCCAGCAGCAGTAGCGGGACAGATTCTTTCTACGAGCAGTACTTC. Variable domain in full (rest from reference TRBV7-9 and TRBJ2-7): DTGVSQNPRHKITKRGQNVTFRCDPISEHNRLYWYRQTLGQGPEFLTYFQNEAQLEKSRLLSDRFSAERPKGSFSTLEIQRTEQGDSAMYLCASSSSGTDSFYEQYFGPGTRLTVT.

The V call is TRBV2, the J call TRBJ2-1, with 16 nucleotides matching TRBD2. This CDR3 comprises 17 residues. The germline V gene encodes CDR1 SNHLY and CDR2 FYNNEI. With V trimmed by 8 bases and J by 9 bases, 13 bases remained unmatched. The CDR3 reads CASRGTSGRAWSSEQFF. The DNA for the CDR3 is TGTGCCAGCCGAGGGACTAGCGGGAGGGCCTGGTCCAGTGAGCAGTTCTTC.

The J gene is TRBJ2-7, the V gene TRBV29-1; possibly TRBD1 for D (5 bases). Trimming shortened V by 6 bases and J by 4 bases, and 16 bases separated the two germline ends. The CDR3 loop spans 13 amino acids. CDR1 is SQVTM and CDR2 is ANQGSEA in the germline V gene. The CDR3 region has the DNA TGCAGCGTCTCTAATGGGGCTATATACGAGCAGTACTTC. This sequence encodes CSVSNGAIYEQYF.

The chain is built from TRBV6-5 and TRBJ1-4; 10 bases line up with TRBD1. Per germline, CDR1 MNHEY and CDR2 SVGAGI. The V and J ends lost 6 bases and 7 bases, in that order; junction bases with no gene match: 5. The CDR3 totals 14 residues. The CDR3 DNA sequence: TGTGCCAGCAGCCAGGACAGGGGGAGTGAAAAACTGTTTTTT. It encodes CASSQDRGSEKLFF.

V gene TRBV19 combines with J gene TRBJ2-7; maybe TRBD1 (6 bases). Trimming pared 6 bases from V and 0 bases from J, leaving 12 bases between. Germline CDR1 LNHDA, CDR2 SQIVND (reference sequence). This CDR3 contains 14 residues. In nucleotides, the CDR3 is TGTGCCAGTAGCACTAGGGGGAGCTCCTACGAGCAGTACTTC. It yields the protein CASSTRGSSYEQYF.

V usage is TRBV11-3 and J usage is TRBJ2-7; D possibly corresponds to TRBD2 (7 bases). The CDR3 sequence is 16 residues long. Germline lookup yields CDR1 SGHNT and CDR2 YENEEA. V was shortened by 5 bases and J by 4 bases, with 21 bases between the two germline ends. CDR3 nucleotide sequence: TGTGCCAGCAGCCAGGGAGGGGGACAAGGGAAGTACGAGCAGTACTTC. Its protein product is CASSQGGGQGKYEQYF. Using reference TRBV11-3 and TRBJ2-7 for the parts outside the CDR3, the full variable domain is EAGVVQSPRYKIIEKKQPVAFWCNPISGHNTLYWYLQNLGQGPELLIRYENEEAVDDSQLPKDRFSAERLKGVDSTLKIQPAELGDSAVYLCASSQGGGQGKYEQYFGPGTRLTVT.

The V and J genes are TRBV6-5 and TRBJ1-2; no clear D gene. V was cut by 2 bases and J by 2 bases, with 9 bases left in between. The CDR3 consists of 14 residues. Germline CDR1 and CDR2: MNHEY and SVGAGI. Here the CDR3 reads CASSYNEGNYGYTF. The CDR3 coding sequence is TGTGCCAGCAGTTACAACGAGGGAAACTATGGCTACACCTTC.

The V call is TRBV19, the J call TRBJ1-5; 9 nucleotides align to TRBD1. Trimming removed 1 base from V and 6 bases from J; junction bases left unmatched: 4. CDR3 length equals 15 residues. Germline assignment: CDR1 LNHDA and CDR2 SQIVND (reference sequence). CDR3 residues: CASSIAGQGGQPQHF. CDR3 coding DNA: TGTGCCAGTAGTATAGCGGGACAGGGAGGTCAGCCCCAGCATTTT.

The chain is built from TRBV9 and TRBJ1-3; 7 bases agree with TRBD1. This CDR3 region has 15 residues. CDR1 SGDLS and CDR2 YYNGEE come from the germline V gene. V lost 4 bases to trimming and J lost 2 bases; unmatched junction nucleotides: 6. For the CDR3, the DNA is TGTGCCAGCAGCCCAACAGGGGAAACTGGAAACACCATATATTTT. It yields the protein CASSPTGETGNTIYF.

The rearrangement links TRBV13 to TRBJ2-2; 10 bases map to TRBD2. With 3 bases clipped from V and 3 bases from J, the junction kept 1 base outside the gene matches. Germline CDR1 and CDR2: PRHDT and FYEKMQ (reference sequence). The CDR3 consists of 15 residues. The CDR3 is CASSFGLADTGELFF. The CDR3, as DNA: TGTGCCAGCAGCTTCGGACTAGCGGACACCGGGGAGCTGTTTTTT.

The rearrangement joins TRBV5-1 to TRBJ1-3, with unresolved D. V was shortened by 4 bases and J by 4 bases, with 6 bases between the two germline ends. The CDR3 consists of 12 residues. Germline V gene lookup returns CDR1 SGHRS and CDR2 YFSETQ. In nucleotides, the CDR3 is TGCGCCAGCAGCGAACGGGGAAACACCATATATTTT. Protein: CASSERGNTIYF.

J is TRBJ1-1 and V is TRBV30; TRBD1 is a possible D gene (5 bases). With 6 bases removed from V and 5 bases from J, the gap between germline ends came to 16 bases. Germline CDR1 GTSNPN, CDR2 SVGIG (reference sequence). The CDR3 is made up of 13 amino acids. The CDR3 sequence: CACNTGGGTEAFF. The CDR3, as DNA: TGTGCCTGTAATACAGGAGGAGGGACTGAAGCTTTCTTT.

Here the CDR3 reads CASSAQVRGRETQYF. The CDR3 nucleotides read TGTGCCAGCAGTGCCCAGGTCAGGGGGCGAGAGACCCAGTACTTC. This chain connects TRBV6-4 to TRBJ2-5; 8 bases align to TRBD1. The CDR3 sequence is 15 residues long. CDR1 is MRHNA and CDR2 is SNTAGT in the germline V gene. V gave up 4 bases and J gave up 4 bases; unmatched junction bases: 8.

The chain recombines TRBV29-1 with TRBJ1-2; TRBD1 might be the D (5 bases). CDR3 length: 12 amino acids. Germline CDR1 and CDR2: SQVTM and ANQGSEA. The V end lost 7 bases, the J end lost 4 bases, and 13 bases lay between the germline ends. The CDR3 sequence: CSATGRGYGYTF. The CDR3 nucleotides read TGCAGCGCTACCGGGAGGGGCTATGGCTACACCTTC.

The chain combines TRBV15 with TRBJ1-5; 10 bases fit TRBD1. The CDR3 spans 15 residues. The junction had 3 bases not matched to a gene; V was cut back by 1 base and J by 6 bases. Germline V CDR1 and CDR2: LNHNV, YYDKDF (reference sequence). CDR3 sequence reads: CATSRGQGAGQPQHF. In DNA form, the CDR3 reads TGTGCCACCAGCAGAGGACAGGGGGCTGGTCAGCCCCAGCATTTT.

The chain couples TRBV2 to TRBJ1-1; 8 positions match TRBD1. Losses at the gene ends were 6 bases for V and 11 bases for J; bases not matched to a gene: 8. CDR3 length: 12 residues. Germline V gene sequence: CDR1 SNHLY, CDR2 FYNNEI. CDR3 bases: TGTGCCAGCAGGGCCGGACAGGGTGGCGCTTTCTTT. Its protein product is CASRAGQGGAFF.

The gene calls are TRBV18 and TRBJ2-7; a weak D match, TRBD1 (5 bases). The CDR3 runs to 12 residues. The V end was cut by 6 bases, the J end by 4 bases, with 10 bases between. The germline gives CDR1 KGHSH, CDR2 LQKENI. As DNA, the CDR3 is TGTGCCAGCTCGGCGACAGATTACGAGCAGTACTTC. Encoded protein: CASSATDYEQYF.

As DNA, the CDR3 is TGCGCCAGCAAGGGAGGGGTCACAGATACGCAGTATTTT. Protein sequence: CASKGGVTDTQYF. The V and J genes are TRBV4-3 and TRBJ2-3; 7 bases are a match to TRBD2. J was trimmed by 2 bases and V by 7 bases; bases with no gene match: 3. The CDR3 spans 13 residues. Germline CDR1 reads LGHNA; CDR2 reads YSLEER.

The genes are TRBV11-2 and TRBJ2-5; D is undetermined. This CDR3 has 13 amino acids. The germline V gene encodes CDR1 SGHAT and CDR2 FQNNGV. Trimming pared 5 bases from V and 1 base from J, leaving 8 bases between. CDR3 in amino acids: CASSIGVQETQYF. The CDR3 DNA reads TGTGCCAGCAGCATAGGAGTCCAAGAGACCCAGTACTTC.

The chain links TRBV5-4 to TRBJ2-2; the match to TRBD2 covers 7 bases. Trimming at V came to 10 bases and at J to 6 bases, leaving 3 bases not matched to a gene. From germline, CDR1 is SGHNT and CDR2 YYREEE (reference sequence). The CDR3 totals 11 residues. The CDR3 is CAGGEAGELFF. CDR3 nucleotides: TGTGCCGGGGGGGAGGCCGGGGAGCTGTTTTTT. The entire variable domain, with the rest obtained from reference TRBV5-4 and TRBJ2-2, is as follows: ETGVTQSPTHLIKTRGQQVTLRCSSQSGHNTVSWYQQALGQGPQFIFQYYREEENGRGNFPPRFSGLQFPNYSSELNVNALELDDSALYLCAGGEAGELFFGEGSRLTVL.

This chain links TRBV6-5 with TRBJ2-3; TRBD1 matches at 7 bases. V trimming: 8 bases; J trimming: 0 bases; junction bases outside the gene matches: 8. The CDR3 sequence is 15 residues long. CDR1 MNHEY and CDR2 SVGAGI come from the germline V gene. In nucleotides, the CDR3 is TGTGCCAGCTCACCAACAGGGGCCAGCACAGATACGCAGTATTTT. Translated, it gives CASSPTGASTDTQYF.

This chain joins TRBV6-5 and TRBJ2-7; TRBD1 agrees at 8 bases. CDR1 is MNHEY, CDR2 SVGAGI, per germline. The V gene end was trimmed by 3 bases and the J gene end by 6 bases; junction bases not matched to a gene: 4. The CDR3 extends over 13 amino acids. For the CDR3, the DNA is TGTGCCAGCAGTTATATACAGGGGGGCGAGCAGTACTTC. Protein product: CASSYIQGGEQYF.

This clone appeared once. The chain's CDR3 is CASSRAGTGYNEQFF. CDR3 nucleotide sequence: TGTGCCAGCAGCCGAGCAGGGACAGGGTACAATGAGCAGTTCTTC. The gene calls are TRBV11-1 and TRBJ2-1; 9 nucleotides agree with TRBD1. The CDR3 has 15 amino acids. Per germline, CDR1 SGHAT and CDR2 FQDESV (reference sequence). V gave up 5 bases and J gave up 4 bases; unmatched junction bases: 6.

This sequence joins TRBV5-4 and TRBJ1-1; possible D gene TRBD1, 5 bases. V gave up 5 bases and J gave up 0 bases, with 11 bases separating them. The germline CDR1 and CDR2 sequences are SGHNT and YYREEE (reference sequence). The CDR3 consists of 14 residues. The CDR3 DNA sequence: TGTGCCAGCAGTATTGTAGGGGTGAACACTGAAGCTTTCTTT. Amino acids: CASSIVGVNTEAFF. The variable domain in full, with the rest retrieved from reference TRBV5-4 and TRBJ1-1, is ETGVTQSPTHLIKTRGQQVTLRCSSQSGHNTVSWYQQALGQGPQFIFQYYREEENGRGNFPPRFSGLQFPNYSSELNVNALELDDSALYLCASSIVGVNTEAFFGQGTRLTVV.

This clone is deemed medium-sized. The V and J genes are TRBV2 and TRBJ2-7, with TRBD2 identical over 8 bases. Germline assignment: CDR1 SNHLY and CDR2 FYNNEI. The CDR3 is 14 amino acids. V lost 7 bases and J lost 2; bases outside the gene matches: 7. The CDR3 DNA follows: TGTGCCAGCATGGGGCTAGCGGGTCCCTACGAGCAGTACTTC. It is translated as CASMGLAGPYEQYF.

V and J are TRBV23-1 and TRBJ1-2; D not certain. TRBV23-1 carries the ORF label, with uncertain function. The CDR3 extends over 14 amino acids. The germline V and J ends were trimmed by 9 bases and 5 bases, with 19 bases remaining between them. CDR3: CASQPASLRYGYTF. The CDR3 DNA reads TGCGCCAGTCAACCAGCCTCCCTGCGGTATGGCTACACCTTC.

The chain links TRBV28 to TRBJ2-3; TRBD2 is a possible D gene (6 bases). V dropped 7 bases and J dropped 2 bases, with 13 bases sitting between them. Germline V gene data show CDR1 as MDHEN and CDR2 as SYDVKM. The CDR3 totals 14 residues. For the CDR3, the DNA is TGTGCCAGCACCACGGGAGACTACACAGATACGCAGTATTTT. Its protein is CASTTGDYTDTQYF.

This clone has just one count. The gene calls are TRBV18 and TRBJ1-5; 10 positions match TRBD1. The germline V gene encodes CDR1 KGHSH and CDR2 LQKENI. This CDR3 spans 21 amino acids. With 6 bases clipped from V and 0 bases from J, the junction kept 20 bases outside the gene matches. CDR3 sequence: CASSPAETGGSYTYSNQPQHF. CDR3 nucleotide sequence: TGTGCCAGCTCGCCAGCCGAGACAGGGGGCTCCTACACGTATAGCAATCAGCCCCAGCATTTT.

CDR3 bases: TGTGCCAGCAGTTTAGGGCGGGAGCTTTACAATGAGCAGTTCTTC. Encoded protein: CASSLGRELYNEQFF. This chain links TRBV28 with TRBJ2-1; TRBD2 matches 7 bases. The germline V gene encodes CDR1 MDHEN and CDR2 SYDVKM. J lost 4 bases, V lost 2 bases, and 5 bases had no gene match. CDR3 length equals 15 residues.